The 8 T cell receptor beta chains presented below share a single source sample, sequenced in a study of shared clonotypes between healthy human individuals. Here immunoSEQ multiplex PCR was the method, and the copy in TCRdb shows in-frame clones only, minus some. The sample lists about 1.9 million clones, about 94% occurring once. As defined, naive CD8 cells were CD45RO-negative and positively selected for CCR7, with terminally differentiated effector memory CD45RA+ cells excluded. Material for sequencing was naive CD8+ T cells from PBMCs. The receptors here all came from a man younger than 35 in good health. Some clones in this sample may be carry-over from other donors' samples.

The chain links TRBV7-2 to TRBJ1-2; maybe TRBD1 (5 bases). Trimming left V 5 bases short and J 7 bases short, with 14 bases between. The CDR3 runs to 13 residues. In germline, CDR1 is SGHTA, CDR2 FQGNSA. Written as DNA, the CDR3 is TGTGCCAGCAGCGGGCAGGGTTTGAGTGGCTACACCTTC. Its protein product is CASSGQGLSGYTF.

In regard to this clone: This sample also contains other DNA sequences that code for the same CDR3. The chain recombines TRBV29-1 with TRBJ2-2; unclear D gene. This CDR3 region has 11 residues. Germline CDR1 is SQVTM and CDR2 is ANQGSEA. V was pared by 5 bases and J by 4 bases, with 5 bases between. In DNA form, the CDR3 reads TGCAGCGTTCGCCTCACCGGGGAGCTGTTTTTT. This sequence encodes CSVRLTGELFF.

This chain uses TRBV21-1 with TRBJ2-7. TRBV21-1 counts as a pseudogene. This CDR3 is 15 amino acids long. The CDR3: CASSKGSGGPPGSYF. The DNA of the CDR3 is TGTGCCAGCAGCAAAGGGTCTGGGGGGCCCCCAGGTTCATACTTC.

The gene calls are TRBV5-1 and TRBJ1-2; TRBD1 aligns across 8 bases. This CDR3 has 15 residues. Per the germline V gene, CDR1 is SGHRS and CDR2 is YFSETQ. J was trimmed by 6 bases and V by 4 bases; bases with no gene match: 11. CDR3 nucleotides: TGCGCCAGCAGCCCTGGACAGGGAGAGGTGGATGGCTACACCTTC. It yields the protein CASSPGQGEVDGYTF.

The chain has TRBV30 and TRBJ2-3; 7 bases map to TRBD2. This CDR3 spans 11 amino acids. CDR1 and CDR2 from the germline V gene are GTSNPN and SVGIG (reference sequence). V shed 3 bases, J shed 11 bases, and the junction held 5 bases outside the gene matches. The DNA of the CDR3 is TGTGCCTGGAGGGGGGGGACGTTGCAGTATTTT. Encoded protein: CAWRGGTLQYF.

V gene TRBV4-3 combines with J gene TRBJ2-1, with 10 bases fitting TRBD1. V gave up 3 bases and J gave up 7 bases; unmatched junction bases: 3. The CDR3 has 14 residues. Germline-derived CDR1 and CDR2 are LGHNA and YSLEER. CDR3 DNA sequence: TGCGCCAGCAGCCAGGACAGGGGGGTGAATGAGCAGTTCTTC. This translates into CASSQDRGVNEQFF.

The rearrangement links TRBV11-2 to TRBJ1-4, with a tentative D call TRBD1 (5 bases). V was trimmed by 5 bases and J by 7 bases, leaving 14 bases between them. The CDR3 is 14 amino acids. The germline V gene has CDR1 SGHAT and CDR2 FQNNGV. This CDR3 reads CASSGGGTSEKLFF. The CDR3 DNA follows: TGTGCCAGCAGCGGGGGAGGGACCTCTGAAAAACTGTTTTTT. Combining the CDR3 with reference TRBV11-2 and TRBJ1-4 gives the whole variable domain EAGVAQSPRYKIIEKRQSVAFWCNPISGHATLYWYQQILGQGPKLLIQFQNNGVVDDSQLPKDRFSAERLKGVDSTLKIQPAKLEDSAVYLCASSGGGTSEKLFFGSGTQLSVL.

The rearrangement joins TRBV27 to TRBJ2-2, with 7 bases aligning to TRBD2. J was trimmed by 4 bases and V by 6 bases; bases with no gene match: 14. CDR3 length equals 17 residues. CDR1 and CDR2 from the germline V gene are MNHEY and SMNVEV (reference sequence). The chain's CDR3 is CASRVGAGEDPTGELFF. CDR3 nucleotides: TGTGCCAGCAGGGTTGGGGCGGGAGAGGACCCCACCGGGGAGCTGTTTTTT.